These T cell receptor beta chains were read from a single sample in a study of blood T cell repertoires in COVID-19. Sequencing used immunoSEQ multiplex PCR; TCRdb keeps in-frame clones, though not all of them. In the table there are over 85,000 clones, approximately 72% of which are singletons. Sequencing input: peripheral blood. Every receptor here comes from a man between 65 and 79 years old with acute or convalescent COVID-19. Both conserved end residues are part of each CDR3. A D gene is named only where the DNA matches it firmly. The listing skips clone size in some rows; elsewhere it reads once, few, many or a size class.

TRBV27,.,TRBJ1-3,.,TGTGCCAGCAGTTATTCGAGCTCTGGAAACACCATATATTTT,CASSYSSSGNTIYF
TRBV6-4,.,TRBJ1-4,.,TGTGCCAGCAGGCCCTCGACAGGCTATAATGAAAAACTGTTTTTT,CASRPSTGYNEKLFF
TRBV15,TRBD2,TRBJ2-1,.,TGTGCCACCAGCCTAAGACTAGCGGGAGCCCCGAGCTCCTACAATGAGCAGTTCTTC,CATSLRLAGAPSSYNEQFF
TRBV19,TRBD2,TRBJ2-7,.,TGTGCCAGTAGTATAGTCGGACTAGCGGGAGGGCCCTACGAGCAGTACTTC,CASSIVGLAGGPYEQYF
TRBV7-3,TRBD1,TRBJ2-1,.,TGTGCCAGCAGCCCTCAGGGACAGCCGTATAATGAGCAGTTCTTC,CASSPQGQPYNEQFF
TRBV6-2/TRBV6-3,.,TRBJ2-3,.,TGTGCCAGCAGCGGGGGGACAGGTCGTTCAGATACGCAGTATTTT,CASSGGTGRSDTQYF
TRBV29-1,TRBD2,TRBJ2-1,medium-sized,TGCAGCGCCCTTCCGGCGGGAGACAGTAAAGTATCGTGGTACAATGAGCAGTTCTTC,CSALPAGDSKVSWYNEQFF
TRBV6-6,.,TRBJ1-5,.,TGTGCCAGCAGTTCCCACCTATATCAGCCCCAGCATTTT,CASSSHLYQPQHF
TRBV19,TRBD1,TRBJ1-2,.,TGTGCCAGTAGTTTCCCAGGGACAGGGGGCTTCTATGGCTACACCTTC,CASSFPGTGGFYGYTF
TRBV3-1/TRBV3-2,.,TRBJ1-2,few,TGTGCCAGCAGCCAAGCGGGGGGGGGTTCTGGCTACACCTTC,CASSQAGGGSGYTF
TRBV7-2,.,TRBJ2-3,.,TGTGCCAGCAGCTTAGCGTGGAGGGCAGATACGCAGTATTTT,CASSLAWRADTQYF
TRBV7-2,TRBD2,TRBJ2-1,.,TGTGCCAGCAGCTTAGTGGGAGGGAGCGGCGGTGAGCAGTTCTTC,CASSLVGGSGGEQFF
TRBV12-3/TRBV12-4,.,TRBJ1-1,.,TGTGCCAGCAGTTTAGGCCTAACTGAAGCTTTCTTT,CASSLGLTEAFF
TRBV11-3,.,TRBJ2-3,.,TGTGCCAGCAGCCCCGGGAGCACAGATACGCAGTATTTT,CASSPGSTDTQYF
TRBV20-1,TRBD2,TRBJ2-1,.,TGCAGTGCTAGTGCGGGAGGAGTCAATGAGCAGTTCTTC,CSASAGGVNEQFF
TRBV28,.,TRBJ1-2,.,TGTGCCAGCAGTTTAAGAGTTTTTGGTGGCTACACCTTC,CASSLRVFGGYTF
TRBV4-3,.,TRBJ1-2,.,TGCGCCAGCAGCCAAGGGGAGGGGCGAGGTGGCTACACCTTC,CASSQGEGRGGYTF
TRBV6-5,TRBD1,TRBJ1-1,.,TGTGCCAGCAGGGACCCAGGGGGCGGAAAAGCTTTCTTT,CASRDPGGGKAFF
TRBV7-2,.,TRBJ1-2,once,TGTGCCAGCAGCTTAGTTATACAGGGCGACTATGGCTACACCTTC,CASSLVIQGDYGYTF
TRBV30,.,TRBJ2-2,once,TGTGCCTGGAGTGTACTCACTAACACCGGGGAGCTGTTTTTT,CAWSVLTNTGELFF
TRBV28,TRBD2,TRBJ2-7,few,TGTGCCAGCAGTTTGGTACTAGCGGGCAGGGAGCAGTACTTC,CASSLVLAGREQYF
TRBV3-1/TRBV3-2,TRBD2,TRBJ2-1,.,TGTGCCAGCAGTCCCGGGACTAGCGGCAACAATGAGCAGTTCTTC,CASSPGTSGNNEQFF
TRBV3-1/TRBV3-2,TRBD2,TRBJ2-1,.,TGTGCCAGCAGCCAAGAGTGGCTAGCGGATAACAATGAGCAGTTCTTC,CASSQEWLADNNEQFF
TRBV10-3,TRBD2,TRBJ2-1,.,TGTGCCATCAGTGAGTCAACGGGAGGTCTCAGTGAGCAGTTCTTC,CAISESTGGLSEQFF
TRBV5-5,TRBD2,TRBJ2-2,.,TGTGCCAGCAGCTTTTCTGTAGCGGGAGGGCCAAACACCGGGGAGCTGTTTTTT,CASSFSVAGGPNTGELFF
TRBV9,TRBD2,TRBJ2-7,few,TGTGCCAGCAGCCCCGTGTCAGCGGGAGGCTACGAGCAGTACTTC,CASSPVSAGGYEQYF
TRBV2,TRBD1,TRBJ2-7,.,TGTGCCAGCAAGACGAGAGGGACAGCGTACGAGCAGTACTTC,CASKTRGTAYEQYF
TRBV19,.,TRBJ2-3,.,TGTGCCAGTAGTGTAAGTACTAGCACAGATACGCAGTATTTT,CASSVSTSTDTQYF
TRBV11-2,.,TRBJ1-2,few,TGTGCCAGCAGCTTGGGGGACAACGGCTACACCTTC,CASSLGDNGYTF
TRBV9,TRBD1,TRBJ2-7,.,TGTGCCAGCAGCCACAGGGGGGCAGGGTACGAGCAGTACTTC,CASSHRGAGYEQYF
TRBV2,TRBD1,TRBJ1-5,.,TGTGCCAGCCAGGACAGGGATAATCAGCCCCAGCATTTT,CASQDRDNQPQHF
TRBV9,.,TRBJ2-5,.,TGTGCCAGCAGCGTAGCAGGGAAGGAGACCCAGTACTTC,CASSVAGKETQYF
TRBV9,.,TRBJ2-5,.,TGTGCCAGCAGCGTAAGGGGGGGTCAAGAGACCCAGTACTTC,CASSVRGGQETQYF